This T cell receptor (beta chain) was found in a study of cytomegalovirus exposure and HLA in healthy donors. General study findings and limits: As a later analysis revealed, the rate of TCR association differed by HLA locus, with DRB1 most and HLA-C fewest. Serostatus for CMV was the only available immune exposure information.

J gave up 5 bases and V 9 bases, and 10 bases lay outside the gene matches. This CDR3 has 14 residues. The germline gives CDR1 MDHEN, CDR2 SYDVKM. Only a few counts were recorded for this clone. Its antigen is not known. PCR employed 60 Vbeta and 13 Jbeta primers. Here immunoSEQ multiplex PCR was the method, and the copy in TCRdb shows in-frame clones only, minus some. The sample includes 100,000 to 150,000 clones, roughly 9% of them seen just once. This clonotype was obtained from a woman aged 40 to 50 in good health and CMV-seropositive. Sequenced input: PBMCs. The gene calls are TRBV28 and TRBJ1-2; 9 nucleotides line up with TRBD1. CDR3 loop: CASTPGTGPYGYTF. In nucleotides, the CDR3 is TGTGCCAGTACCCCCGGGACAGGGCCGTATGGCTACACCTTC.